A selection of T cell receptor beta chains follows, all from one sample in a study of blood T cell repertoires in COVID-19. Profiling relied on immunoSEQ multiplex PCR, and the TCRdb table lists in-frame clones only, not all of them. The profile shows around 70,000 clones, around 90% of them singletons. Source material: peripheral blood. Receptor source: a man between 50 and 59 years old with active COVID-19. CDR3s include the opening cysteine and the closing phenylalanine or tryptophan. D genes are given only for firm matches. Rows give clone size only sometimes, using once, few, many, or a class for an expanded clone.

j_call clone_size v_call cdr3_length d_call cdr3_nt cdr3_aa
TRBJ2-3 . TRBV19 16 . TGTGCCAGTAGTATAGATCACAGGGATCGCACAGATACGCAGTATTTT CASSIDHRDRTDTQYF
TRBJ2-7 . TRBV7-3 14 TRBD1 TGTGCCAGCAGCTCGACAGGGGGCCCCTACGAGCAGTACTTC CASSSTGGPYEQYF
TRBJ2-7 . TRBV15 15 . TGTGCCACCAGCAGAGATCCGCGTACCTCCTACGAGCAGTACTTC CATSRDPRTSYEQYF
TRBJ2-2 few TRBV12-3/TRBV12-4 13 . TGTGCCAGCAGTCTACGGAACACCGGGGAGCTGTTTTTT CASSLRNTGELFF
TRBJ2-3 . TRBV3-1/TRBV3-2 16 TRBD2 TGTGCCAGCAGCCAGCAACTGGGACTAGCGGCAGATACGCAGTATTTT CASSQQLGLAADTQYF
TRBJ2-7 . TRBV6-2/TRBV6-3 16 TRBD1 TGTGCCAGCAGTCGACTGTCGGGACAGGGGATGAAAGAGCAGTACTTC CASSRLSGQGMKEQYF
TRBJ2-1 . TRBV28 14 TRBD2 TGTGCCAGCAGGATAGCGGGGGGGCCCGCTGAGCAGTTCTTC CASRIAGGPAEQFF
TRBJ2-1 . TRBV14 12 . TGTGCCAGCAGCCTCCCCGGGGGACGGCCATTCTTC CASSLPGGRPFF
TRBJ2-1 . TRBV7-8 21 . TGTGCCAGCAGCTTAGTTAGGACAGGGGTAGCGGGAGAAACTTTGTACAATGAGCAGTTCTTC CASSLVRTGVAGETLYNEQFF
TRBJ2-7 . TRBV3-1/TRBV3-2 14 TRBD1 TGTGCCAGCAGCCAAGACAGGGGGCTGAGGGAGCAGTACTTC CASSQDRGLREQYF
TRBJ1-1 few TRBV28 15 TRBD1 TGTGCCAGCAGGTCGACAGGGAGACCGAACACTGAAGCTTTCTTT CASRSTGRPNTEAFF
TRBJ1-5 . TRBV4-1 17 . TGCGCCAGCAGCTTTGACGCGGGGGGAAATAGCAATCAGCCCCAGCATTTT CASSFDAGGNSNQPQHF
TRBJ2-1 once TRBV7-2 15 . TGTGCCAGCAGCTTAGATTATTTAGCGTCATCTGAGCAGTTCTTC CASSLDYLASSEQFF
TRBJ1-2 once TRBV29-1 12 . TGCAGCGGGGGAGGAGGGAACTATGGCTACACCTTC CSGGGGNYGYTF
TRBJ2-7 . TRBV27 14 . TGTGCCAGCAGGCCAGGGCCGGCGAGAGGTGAGCAGTACTTC CASRPGPARGEQYF